This TCR beta chain was sequenced in a study of Ad26.COV2.S vaccination and SARS-CoV-2 variants. General study findings and limits: Placebo recipients trailed vaccine recipients in spike-specific TCR breadth. Similar non-spike TCR breadth was observed in recipients of vaccine and of placebo.

The germline V gene encodes CDR1 LNHDA and CDR2 SQIVND (reference sequence). The CDR3 is 13 amino acids. Trimming shortened V by 2 bases and J by 3 bases, and 7 bases separated the two germline ends. The table came from immunoSEQ multiplex PCR; TCRdb's copy has only in-frame clones and leaves some out. This sample carries over 110,000 clones, roughly 90% of them seen once, and the ten largest clones take around 5%. The table lists this clone with a count of one. Its antigen is undetermined. The sequencing here drew on peripheral blood, taken after recovery from COVID-19. The V call is TRBV19, the J call TRBJ1-1; maybe TRBD1 (5 bases). The receptor was isolated from a human donor who had recovered from COVID-19. This CDR3 reads CASSIQGDTEAFF. CDR3 bases: TGTGCCAGTAGTATACAAGGGGACACTGAAGCTTTCTTT. Full variable domain (outside the CDR3, taken from reference TRBV19 and TRBJ1-1): DGGITQSPKYLFRKEGQNVTLSCEQNLNHDAMYWYRQDPGQGLRLIYYSQIVNDFQKGDIAEGYSVSREKKESFPLTVTSAQKNPTAFYLCASSIQGDTEAFFGQGTRLTVV.